This T cell receptor beta chain emerged from a study of T-cell memory formation after mild COVID-19. V lost 4 bases and J 0 bases, leaving 20 bases between the germline ends. The CDR3 covers 17 residues. In germline, CDR1 is SGHRS, CDR2 YFSETQ. Only a few counts were recorded for this clonotype. Constant-segment primers were used for 5'RACE, and the resulting TCR alpha and TCR beta cDNA libraries carried sample barcodes and UMIs. MiXCR, applied by TCRdb to the 5' RACE reads, yields one record per CDR3 protein. Here the sample spans under 550,000 distinct CDR3 sequences, 18% being singletons. This chain joins TRBV5-1 and TRBJ2-7, with D perhaps assigned TRBD1 or TRBD2 (6 bases each). Sequencing used PBMCs or a T cell subset sorted from them (not recorded which). This TCR was sampled from an adult woman who had mild COVID-19 (a few samples of this study predate the infection). Cell type and time point are not known. CDR3 residues: CASSQPSGAESSYEQYF. CDR3 DNA: TGCGCCAGCAGCCAACCTTCGGGGGCGGAAAGCTCCTACGAGCAGTACTTC.